What follows is one TCR beta chain and its context. This entry belongs to a study of technical replicates of blood from a handful of donors. The repertoire was sequenced with immunoSEQ multiplex PCR; TCRdb's copy has only in-frame clones and lacks some. The table has about 81,000 clones, around 95% seen once. The sequence came from a human donor in good health. The sequenced sample consisted of T cells isolated from PBMCs.

CDR3 bases: TGCGCCAGCAGGGAAGACAGTCATCAGCCCCAGCATTTT. Translating it yields CASREDSHQPQHF. V and J are TRBV5-1 and TRBJ1-5; the D gene is possibly TRBD1 (5 bases). Between the trimmed V and J ends, which lost 5 bases and 5 bases, there was a span of 11 bases. The CDR3 extends over 13 amino acids. In germline, CDR1 is SGHRS, CDR2 YFSETQ.